Shown below are 3 T cell receptor beta chains from a single sample sequenced in a study of chemoradiotherapy in HPV16-positive cancers. The table came from immunoSEQ multiplex PCR; TCRdb's copy has only in-frame clones and leaves some out. The table includes about 23,000 clones, around 90% detected once. The sequences come from blood, collected from a patient who underwent chemoradiotherapy. The receptor set was obtained from a human donor with HPV-associated anogenital cancer.

This clone showed up just once. This chain connects TRBV6-5 to TRBJ2-3; D might be TRBD1 (6 bases). V lost 2 bases to trimming and J lost 5 bases, with 14 bases between them. The CDR3 is made up of 15 amino acids. Germline V gene lookup returns CDR1 MNHEY and CDR2 SVGAGI. CDR3 amino acids: CASSYATGSLDTQYF. Written as DNA, the CDR3 is TGTGCCAGCAGTTACGCAACAGGGTCGTTAGATACGCAGTATTTT.

The rearrangement joins TRBV21-1 to TRBJ2-1; the DNA was not compared with TRBD2, the D call given in the table. TRBV21-1 is a pseudogene segment. The CDR3 spans 15 residues. CDR3 nucleotide sequence: TGTGCCAGCAGCAGAAGAGGAGGTCCTGGCAATGAGCAGTTCTTC. This sequence encodes CASSRRGGPGNEQFF.

V gene TRBV10-1 combines with J gene TRBJ1-2; D not resolved. V lost 4 bases to trimming and J lost 4 bases, with 7 bases between them. This CDR3 contains 12 residues. Germline assignment: CDR1 WNHNN and CDR2 SYGVQD (reference sequence). This CDR3 reads CASSGKLYGYTF. The CDR3 coding sequence is TGCGCCAGCAGTGGAAAGCTCTATGGCTACACCTTC.